One sample yielded the 5 T cell receptor beta chains listed below, sequenced in a study of CD4 T cells in relation to SARS-CoV-2 and coronaviruses. Their antigens are not known. Here immunoSEQ multiplex PCR was the method, and the copy in TCRdb shows in-frame clones only, minus some. The repertoire holds approximately 31,000 clones, about 70% seen once, with nearly 3.5% in the top ten. The sample consisted of memory CD4+ T cells from PBMCs, cultured in vitro. These receptors originate from an adult with COVID-19.

Only a few counts were recorded for this clone. The chain links TRBV6-1 to TRBJ2-7; D unclear. This CDR3 is 13 amino acids long. Germline CDR1 is MNHNS and CDR2 is SASEGT. Between the trimmed V and J ends, which lost 2 bases and 5 bases, there was a span of 10 bases. CDR3 nucleotides: TGTGCCAGCAGTGAATTTGGTCGAGACGAGCAGTACTTC. It specifies CASSEFGRDEQYF.

The V call is TRBV7-3, the J call TRBJ2-3; a weak D match, TRBD2 (6 bases). Germline V lookup: CDR1 SGHTA, CDR2 FQGTGA. This CDR3 is built from 16 residues. V shed 2 bases and J shed 0 bases, with 12 bases lying between them. The chain's CDR3 is CASSLGTGGSTDTQYF. DNA for the CDR3: TGTGCCAGCAGCTTAGGGACTGGCGGGAGCACAGATACGCAGTATTTT.

The chain links TRBV6-1 to TRBJ2-6; 11 nucleotides agree with TRBD2. Germline values: CDR1 MNHNS, CDR2 SASEGT. CDR3 length: 22 amino acids. Trimming at V came to 2 bases and at J to 4 bases, leaving 19 bases not matched to a gene. The CDR3 region is CASSETPQGSGRALAGANVLTF. CDR3 nucleotides: TGTGCCAGCAGTGAAACGCCCCAGGGTAGCGGGAGGGCCTTAGCGGGGGCCAACGTCCTGACTTTC.

CDR3 DNA sequence: TGTGCCATCAGTGGGAATTCAAATAGCGGCCCCACCTACGAGCAGTACTTC. Encoded protein: CAISGNSNSGPTYEQYF. V is TRBV10-3 and J is TRBJ2-7, with D perhaps TRBD2 (6 bases). Germline-derived CDR1 and CDR2 are ENHRY and SYGVKD. Deletions cut 4 bases from V and 2 bases from J, with 21 bases between. The CDR3 runs to 17 residues.

This chain uses TRBV6-5 with TRBJ2-1, with 13 bases that match TRBD2. The CDR3 has 15 amino acids. CDR1 is MNHEY, CDR2 SVGAGI, per germline. V lost 5 bases and J lost 6; bases outside the gene matches: 4. The CDR3 sequence is CASSRGLAGSNEQFF. The CDR3 DNA follows: TGTGCCAGCAGTAGGGGACTAGCGGGATCCAATGAGCAGTTCTTC.